The 18 T cell receptor beta chains given below trace back to one sample, sequenced in a study of technical replicates of blood from several donors. Clones were read by immunoSEQ multiplex PCR, and TCRdb kept only the in-frame ones, dropping some. The data hold some 96,000 clones, with approximately 94% observed a single time. The sequencing input was T cells isolated from PBMCs. These receptors were taken from a human donor in good health.

This clone showed up just once. The chain is built from TRBV9 and TRBJ2-7; D perhaps matches TRBD2 (5 bases). The V end lost 2 bases, the J end lost 6 bases, and 15 bases lay between the germline ends. The V gene's germline CDR1 is SGDLS and CDR2 YYNGEE. The length of the CDR3 is 14 residues. The CDR3 loop reads CASSVSTVEGEQYF. The CDR3 DNA is TGTGCCAGCAGCGTTAGTACGGTCGAGGGCGAGCAGTACTTC.

The gene calls are TRBV7-2 and TRBJ2-1; 9 bases line up with TRBD2. The CDR3 covers 14 residues. The V and J ends lost 8 bases and 1 base, in that order; junction bases with no gene match: 3. Germline CDR1 and CDR2: SGHTA and FQGNSA. The CDR3 DNA follows: TGTGCCAGCCGGCGGGGGGGTTCCTACAATGAGCAGTTCTTC. It codes for CASRRGGSYNEQFF.

This chain joins TRBV2 and TRBJ1-3; no reliable D call. The CDR3 is made up of 12 amino acids. V lost 4 bases to trimming and J lost 8 bases, with 9 bases between them. Per germline, CDR1 SNHLY and CDR2 FYNNEI. The CDR3: CASSGSGDTIYF. CDR3 nucleotides: TGTGCCAGCAGTGGTTCCGGAGACACCATATATTTT.

This chain joins TRBV11-3 and TRBJ2-1; 8 positions match TRBD1. CDR1 SGHNT and CDR2 YENEEA come from the germline V gene. V dropped 5 bases and J dropped 12; count of bases not matched to a gene: 12. The CDR3 spans 14 residues. The CDR3 DNA is TGTGCCAGCAGCCGAGTGGACAGGGCCCCTGGGCAGTTCTTC. Protein: CASSRVDRAPGQFF.

The chain couples TRBV6-1 to TRBJ1-5; 9 bases line up with TRBD1. The V and J ends lost 6 bases and 6 bases, in that order; junction bases with no gene match: 6. Germline CDR1 and CDR2: MNHNS and SASEGT. The CDR3 is 14 residues long. The DNA of the CDR3 is TGTGCCAGCAGCGGGACAGGGAATCGTCAGCCCCAGCATTTT. It yields the protein CASSGTGNRQPQHF.

This chain connects TRBV11-3 to TRBJ2-3; perhaps TRBD2 as D (6 bases). The CDR3 totals 17 residues. V lost 0 bases, J lost 6 bases, and 19 bases lay in between. Germline lookup yields CDR1 SGHNT and CDR2 YENEEA. As DNA, the CDR3 is TGTGCCAGCAGCTTAGAGTTTCGGGGGACGAGAATGGATACGCAGTATTTT. Translated: CASSLEFRGTRMDTQYF.

This clone was detected only once. The CDR3 loop is CASGRDSLNTEAFF. Written as DNA, the CDR3 is TGCGCCAGCGGAAGAGACAGTTTGAACACTGAAGCTTTCTTT. The chain has TRBV5-1 and TRBJ1-1, with D possibly matching TRBD1 (5 bases). CDR1 is SGHRS and CDR2 is YFSETQ in the germline V gene. This CDR3 has 14 residues. V lost 7 bases and J lost 0, with 13 bases in between.

The chain uses TRBV5-1 and TRBJ2-3; weak D call: TRBD1 (6 bases). This CDR3 region has 16 residues. V was pared by 0 bases and J by 2 bases, with 13 bases between. CDR1 is SGHRS, CDR2 YFSETQ, per germline. CDR3 sequence: CASSLGRDIPTDTQYF. The CDR3 DNA reads as TGCGCCAGCAGCTTGGGCCGGGACATCCCCACAGATACGCAGTATTTT. Variable domain in full (rest from reference TRBV5-1 and TRBJ2-3): KAGVTQTPRYLIKTRGQQVTLSCSPISGHRSVSWYQQTPGQGLQFLFEYFSETQRNKGNFPGRFSGRQFSNSRSEMNVSTLELGDSALYLCASSLGRDIPTDTQYFGPGTRLTVL.

The J gene is TRBJ2-3, the V gene TRBV14; 7 bases are shared with TRBD2. The CDR3 contains 17 residues. Trimming removed 0 bases from V and 3 bases from J; junction bases left unmatched: 9. Per the germline V gene, CDR1 is SGHDN and CDR2 is FVKESK. The CDR3 protein is CASSQDSGAGLTDTQYF. In DNA, the CDR3 is TGTGCCAGCAGCCAAGATTCAGGAGCGGGGCTGACAGATACGCAGTATTTT.

The CDR3 spells CASSPRDRGGHEQYF. For the CDR3, the DNA is TGTGCCAGCAGCCCCCGAGACAGGGGAGGCCACGAGCAGTACTTC. V is TRBV7-9 and J is TRBJ2-7; 8 bases map to TRBD1. Germline values: CDR1 SEHNR, CDR2 FQNEAQ (reference sequence). Trimming removed 5 bases from V and 5 bases from J; junction bases left unmatched: 11. The CDR3 consists of 15 residues.

The gene calls are TRBV5-4 and TRBJ1-2; perhaps TRBD1 as D (6 bases). This CDR3 region has 15 residues. The V and J ends lost 0 bases and 2 bases respectively, with 11 bases between them. Germline assignment: CDR1 SGHNT and CDR2 YYREEE (reference sequence). The CDR3 loop reads CASSLGRGGNYGYTF. Here the CDR3 DNA reads TGTGCCAGCAGCTTGGGTAGGGGGGGAAACTATGGCTACACCTTC.

This chain joins TRBV5-1 and TRBJ2-7; 7 positions match TRBD2. This CDR3 contains 14 residues. The V gene end was trimmed by 1 base and the J gene end by 0 bases; junction bases not matched to a gene: 1. In germline, CDR1 is SGHRS, CDR2 YFSETQ. The CDR3 nucleotides are TGCGCCAGCAGCTTGACTAGCGTCTCCTACGAGCAGTACTTC. As protein: CASSLTSVSYEQYF.

The chain recombines TRBV5-1 with TRBJ1-3, with 7 bases that match TRBD1. CDR3 length: 15 amino acids. Trimming cost V 8 bases and J 0 bases; bases outside gene matches: 8. Germline V gene lookup returns CDR1 SGHRS and CDR2 YFSETQ. For the CDR3, the DNA is TGCGCCAGTTCAACCGGGACAGTCTCTGGAAACACCATATATTTT. It yields the protein CASSTGTVSGNTIYF.

The chain has TRBV6-5 and TRBJ1-1, with D perhaps TRBD1 (6 bases). Germline V CDR1 and CDR2: MNHEY, SVGAGI. V was cut by 3 bases and J by 1 base, with 12 bases left in between. The CDR3 runs 15 residues. As DNA, the CDR3 is TGTGCCAGCAGTTATTCGTCAGGGGCGAACACTGAAGCTTTCTTT. As protein: CASSYSSGANTEAFF.

The chain is built from TRBV4-1 and TRBJ2-7, with 8 bases fitting TRBD1. The J segment lost 2 bases and the V segment lost 4 bases, leaving 10 bases of the junction unmatched. The CDR3 runs 16 residues. Germline V gives CDR1 MGHRA, CDR2 YSYEKL. CDR3 DNA: TGCGCCAGCAGCCCAAAGGGAACAGGGGGGACCTACGAGCAGTACTTC. Protein sequence: CASSPKGTGGTYEQYF.

The V gene is TRBV5-5, the J gene TRBJ1-4, with 7 bases lining up with TRBD1. The CDR3 contains 16 residues. J lost 2 bases, V lost 3 bases, and 7 bases had no gene match. CDR1 and CDR2 from the germline V gene are SGHKS and YYEKEE (reference sequence). CDR3: CASSSIGTVTNEKLFF. DNA for the CDR3: TGTGCCAGCAGCTCGATAGGGACAGTTACTAATGAAAAACTGTTTTTT.

The V and J genes are TRBV5-4 and TRBJ1-2; TRBD1 aligns across 9 bases. The CDR3 is 15 amino acids. V lost 5 bases to trimming and J lost 6 bases; unmatched junction nucleotides: 11. Per germline, CDR1 SGHNT and CDR2 YYREEE (reference sequence). CDR3 loop: CASRDGWTGEDGYTF. The CDR3 DNA sequence: TGTGCCAGCAGGGACGGTTGGACAGGGGAAGATGGCTACACCTTC.

J is TRBJ1-2 and V is TRBV5-6, with 7 bases matching TRBD1. CDR3 length: 13 amino acids. The J segment lost 3 bases and the V segment lost 3 bases, leaving 2 bases of the junction unmatched. Germline loops: CDR1 SGHDT, CDR2 YYEEEE. CDR3 nucleotides: TGTGCCAGCAGCTATGACAGGGACTATGGCTACACCTTC. As protein: CASSYDRDYGYTF.